The clone carrying this TCR beta chain showed up just a few times. Its antigen remains unknown. Primed by a sample-barcoded 5' primer and a J-beta primer mix, a second PCR proceeded for roughly 6 to 12 cycles. TCRdb re-derived calls from the 5' RACE reads in MiXCR, one entry per CDR3 protein. The data contain 550,000 to 750,000 distinct CDR3 sequences, under 25% of them seen just once; the ten biggest clones take up roughly 3.7%. These data are taken from a study of blood T cells in healthy people across ages. Broader study findings: From one million sequenced T cells, diversity estimates were lower bounds.

CDR1 is SNHLY and CDR2 is FYNNEI in the germline V gene. This CDR3 spans 13 amino acids. V was pared by 7 bases and J by 4 bases, with 13 bases between. This receptor was identified in a man between 65 and 85 years old in good health. The chain recombines TRBV2 with TRBJ1-1; possibly TRBD1 for D (5 bases). Specimen: blood. The CDR3 nucleotides read TGTGCCAGCATTCGCCGGGGGGGCACTGAAGCTTTCTTT. This gives the protein CASIRRGGTEAFF.